One T cell receptor beta chain is described in this entry. No antigen is known for it. These data come from a study of chemoradiotherapy in HPV16-positive cancers. Generated by immunoSEQ multiplex PCR, the TCRdb table keeps only in-frame clones and is missing some. This sample has roughly 3,000 clones, with just over 90% found just once. Study findings and constraints: Candidate HPV-specific clones and E7-related TCR motifs grew in tumor during treatment.

The V and J ends lost 4 bases and 1 base, in that order; junction bases with no gene match: 12. This CDR3 region has 18 residues. Germline lookup yields CDR1 LNHDA and CDR2 SQIVND (reference sequence). V is TRBV19 and J is TRBJ2-3; 9 bases are shared with TRBD2. The sequencing used blood, collected from a patient who underwent chemoradiotherapy. The origin of this receptor is a human donor with HPV-associated anogenital cancer. In DNA, the CDR3 is TGTGCCAGTAGTAATCTTTTCGGAGCGGGAGGTGGCACAGATACGCAGTATTTT. Its protein is CASSNLFGAGGGTDTQYF.